This T cell receptor (beta chain) came from a study of T cell changes during pregnancy in multiple sclerosis (dated by TCRdb to between 2017 and 2020). For context, the study as a whole: The study examined how the T cell repertoire changed over the course of pregnancy in women with multiple sclerosis.

Concerning this clone itself: There is no known antigen for this receptor. Base qualities are not at hand, and no much larger clone is one base apart.

The library was produced with the immunoSEQ multiplex PCR assay. Held by TCRdb, this immuneACCESS table contains in-frame sequences only and omits some clones. Under half of the omission traces to an unresolved V gene where checked; the cause of the rest is unknown. For this sample the table gives around 130,000 clones, of which approximately 93% were detected only once. The top ten hold 6.2% of the sample. The CDR3 numbers 17 residues from cysteine through phenylalanine. CDR3 DNA is the only sequence kept; it has 51 bases, read in frame from the first base. The junction shows trimming of 0 bases on V and 1 base on J, and the gene matches do not reach 4 bases of it. The germline V gene provides CDR1 SGHDN and CDR2 FVKESK.

This receptor was obtained from a female donor with multiple sclerosis, enrolled in a pregnancy study. Sequenced material: peripheral blood, taken before pregnancy. The chain was built from TRBV14 and TRBJ2-1; 9 middle bases align to TRBD1. The sequenced DNA: TGTGCCAGCAGCCAAGATGGGACAGGGTTTTCCTACAATGAGCAGTTCTTC. It translates as CASSQDGTGFSYNEQFF.